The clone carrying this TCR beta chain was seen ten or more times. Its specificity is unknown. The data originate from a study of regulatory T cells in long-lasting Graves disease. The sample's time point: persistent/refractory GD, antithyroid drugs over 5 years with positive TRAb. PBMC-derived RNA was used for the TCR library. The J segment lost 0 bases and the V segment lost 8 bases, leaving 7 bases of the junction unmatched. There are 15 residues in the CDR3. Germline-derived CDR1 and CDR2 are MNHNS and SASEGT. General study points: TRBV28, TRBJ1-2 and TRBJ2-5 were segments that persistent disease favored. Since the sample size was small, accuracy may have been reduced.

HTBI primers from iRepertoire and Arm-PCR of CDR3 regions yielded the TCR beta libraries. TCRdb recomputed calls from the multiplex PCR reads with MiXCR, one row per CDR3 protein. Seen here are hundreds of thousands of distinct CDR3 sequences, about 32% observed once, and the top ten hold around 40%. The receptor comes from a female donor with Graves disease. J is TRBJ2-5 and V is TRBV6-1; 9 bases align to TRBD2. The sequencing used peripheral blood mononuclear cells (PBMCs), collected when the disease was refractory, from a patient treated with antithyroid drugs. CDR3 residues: CASSLAGGYQETQYF. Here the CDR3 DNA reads TGTGCCAGCTCACTAGCGGGTGGTTACCAAGAGACCCAGTACTTC.